This paragraph reports one T cell receptor (beta chain). The sample comes from a study of T cells in tuberculosis. CDR1 is MRHNA and CDR2 is SNTAGT in the germline V gene. V dropped 2 bases and J dropped 10; count of bases not matched to a gene: 9. The CDR3 loop spans 17 amino acids. Repertoires were generated with immunoSEQ multiplex PCR, while TCRdb's copy carries only in-frame clones and drops some. The data show roughly 28,000 clones, more than 80% seen once. Sequenced material: PBMCs. This chain connects TRBV6-4 to TRBJ2-1; TRBD2 agrees at 15 bases. The receptor was derived from a donor between 5 and 29 years old with latent tuberculosis or without tuberculosis infection. CDR3 amino acids: CASSDPRTSGRAEEQFF. The CDR3 nucleotides are TGTGCCAGCAGTGACCCCAGGACTAGCGGGAGGGCCGAGGAGCAGTTCTTC.